This entry is about one TCR beta chain. Its cognate antigen is unknown. PCR primers comprised 60 Vbeta and 13 Jbeta primers. Sequenced by immunoSEQ multiplex PCR; TCRdb stores in-frame clones only, minus some. The sample carries some 120,000 clones, 75% to 85% recorded once. The data belong to a study of cytomegalovirus exposure and HLA in healthy donors. General study results and limits: Sequencing depth roughly uniform across donors was assumed in presence/absence analyses. Cytomegalovirus association was listed for 150 or so TCR beta chains. A later analysis showed HLA-associated TCR beta chains outstripping equally common others in clonal expansion.

Healthy bone marrow donors formed the donor group. The V gene's germline CDR1 is KGHSH and CDR2 LQKENI. Trimming cost V 3 bases and J 3 bases; bases outside gene matches: 6. CDR3 size: 15 residues. Source material: PBMCs. This chain connects TRBV18 to TRBJ1-1; 8 positions match TRBD1. This receptor was taken from a male donor in good health and CMV-seronegative. CDR3 coding DNA: TGTGCCAGCTCACCTGAGACAGGGGCGGACACTGAAGCTTTCTTT. Residues: CASSPETGADTEAFF. The full variable domain, with the rest looked up from reference TRBV18 and TRBJ1-1, is NAGVMQNPRHLVRRRGQEARLRCSPMKGHSHVYWYRQLPEEGLKFMVYLQKENIIDESGMPKERFSAEFPKEGPSILRIQQVVRGDSAAYFCASSPETGADTEAFFGQGTRLTVV.